Each of the 16 T cell receptor beta chains below was sequenced from the same sample in a study of OX40 agonist ivuxolimab in advanced cancers. Data came from immunoSEQ multiplex PCR; TCRdb stores just in-frame clones and leaves some out. The sample carries 77,000 or so clones, 85% to 95% recorded once. The specimen was CD4+ or CD8+ T cells sorted from blood, collected in a trial of the OX40 agonist ivuxolimab. The receptors were gathered from an adult with an advanced solid tumor such as melanoma, head and neck, liver or kidney cancer.

This sequence joins TRBV29-1 and TRBJ2-2; 7 bases are a match to TRBD1. Germline-derived CDR1 and CDR2 are SQVTM and ANQGSEA. The junction had 11 bases not matched to a gene; V was cut back by 6 bases and J by 4 bases. The CDR3 runs to 15 residues. The CDR3 loop reads CSVTGQAGTTGELFF. The DNA of the CDR3 is TGCAGCGTCACAGGACAGGCCGGGACCACCGGGGAGCTGTTTTTT.

The chain employs TRBV6-1 and TRBJ1-4, with 11 bases lining up with TRBD1. The CDR3 is 15 amino acids. The V gene end was trimmed by 4 bases and the J gene end by 8 bases; junction bases not matched to a gene: 6. Germline V lookup: CDR1 MNHNS, CDR2 SASEGT. CDR3 amino acids: CASSGWTGGREKLFF. The CDR3 nucleotides read TGTGCCAGCAGTGGGTGGACAGGGGGCCGGGAAAAACTGTTTTTT.

The V and J genes are TRBV10-3 and TRBJ2-7, with TRBD1 identical over 10 bases. CDR1 is ENHRY and CDR2 is SYGVKD in the germline V gene. Germline trimming cut 2 bases from V and 3 bases from J; bases unmatched to any gene: 7. This CDR3 has 16 amino acids. The CDR3 sequence is CAISEGGTGAHYEQYF. The CDR3 DNA follows: TGTGCCATCAGTGAGGGTGGGACAGGGGCTCACTACGAGCAGTACTTC.

This sequence joins TRBV5-8 and TRBJ2-1; D ambiguous. Trimming cost V 0 bases and J 4 bases, with 8 bases left between them. CDR3 length: 14 residues. CDR1 and CDR2 from the germline V gene are SGHTS and YDEGEE. For the CDR3, the DNA is TGTGCCAGCAGCTTGGGTGACGGTTACAATGAGCAGTTCTTC. It yields the protein CASSLGDGYNEQFF.

The chain combines TRBV7-2 with TRBJ2-5, with 7 nucleotides matching TRBD2. The germline V gene has CDR1 SGHTA and CDR2 FQGNSA. The CDR3 covers 14 residues. V dropped 5 bases and J dropped 2; count of bases not matched to a gene: 5. The CDR3 nucleotides read TGTGCCAGCAGCGCTACTAGCGCACAAGAGACCCAGTACTTC. Amino acid sequence: CASSATSAQETQYF.

The table lists this clone with a few counts. The rearrangement joins TRBV19 to TRBJ2-5; D might be TRBD1 or TRBD2, each matching 5 bases. Germline V gene lookup returns CDR1 LNHDA and CDR2 SQIVND (reference sequence). V was shortened by 8 bases and J by 4 bases, with 14 bases between the two germline ends. The CDR3 length is 13 residues. The CDR3 DNA follows: TGTGCCAGTGGGACGGGGCTGGTAGAGACCCAGTACTTC. This gives the protein CASGTGLVETQYF.

This clone was observed a handful of times. The rearrangement links TRBV5-5 to TRBJ2-5; 11 bases align to TRBD2. Germline V gene sequence: CDR1 SGHKS, CDR2 YYEKEE (reference sequence). The CDR3 consists of 19 residues. With 4 bases clipped from V and 4 bases from J, the junction kept 18 bases outside the gene matches. The CDR3 DNA follows: TGTGCCAGCAGCCGGACGGTTTTAGGGCTAGCGGGAGGTGGAGAGACCCAGTACTTC. It specifies CASSRTVLGLAGGGETQYF.

V is TRBV6-5 and J is TRBJ1-2; maybe TRBD1 (6 bases). V was clipped by 2 bases and J by 8 bases, with 9 bases between them. This CDR3 is built from 12 residues. CDR1 and CDR2 from the germline V gene are MNHEY and SVGAGI. The CDR3 sequence: CASSYRGTGYTF. As DNA, the CDR3 is TGTGCCAGCAGTTACAGGGGGACGGGCTACACCTTC.

A single count supports this clone. The rearrangement joins TRBV7-2 to TRBJ1-1; D might be TRBD1 (6 bases). The CDR3 is 11 residues long. V dropped 5 bases and J dropped 7 bases, with 8 bases sitting between them. Germline assignment: CDR1 SGHTA and CDR2 FQGNSA. CDR3 in DNA: TGTGCCAGCAGCAGACAGGTTGAAGCTTTCTTT. Encoded protein: CASSRQVEAFF.

This clone appeared once. J is TRBJ2-1 and V is TRBV25-1; D is possibly TRBD2 (5 bases). The CDR3 loop spans 15 amino acids. V was shortened by 1 base and J by 4 bases, with 11 bases between the two germline ends. Germline V gives CDR1 MGHDK, CDR2 SYGVNS. CDR3 sequence: CASSESGLRYNEQFF. The CDR3, as DNA: TGTGCCAGCAGTGAATCCGGACTTAGATACAATGAGCAGTTCTTC.

The chain uses TRBV4-3 and TRBJ2-7, with D possibly being TRBD1 (7 bases). Germline V gene data show CDR1 as LGHNA and CDR2 as YSLEER. CDR3 size: 14 residues. Trimming shortened V by 0 bases and J by 2 bases, and 8 bases separated the two germline ends. CDR3 nucleotides: TGCGCCAGCAGCCAAGACAGGGGGGCCTACGAGCAGTACTTC. It specifies CASSQDRGAYEQYF.

J is TRBJ2-1 and V is TRBV2; D gene uncertain. CDR1 SNHLY and CDR2 FYNNEI come from the germline V gene. V lost 7 bases to trimming and J lost 0 bases, with 13 bases between them. The CDR3 consists of 15 residues. This CDR3 reads CASIKEAGSYNEQFF. The CDR3 DNA reads TGTGCCAGCATTAAAGAGGCAGGCTCCTACAATGAGCAGTTCTTC.

This rearrangement joins TRBV4-3 to TRBJ1-6; D not certain. The CDR3 has 18 amino acids. Trimming pared 0 bases from V and 6 bases from J, leaving 18 bases between. Germline V gene sequence: CDR1 LGHNA, CDR2 YSLEER. For the CDR3, the DNA is TGCGCCAGCAGCCAAGAGTCCCCTCGTCCCTCCGGTAATTCACCCCTCCACTTT. Protein product: CASSQESPRPSGNSPLHF.

The CDR3 region is CASSLIQGAPGGYTF. The CDR3 DNA reads as TGTGCCAGCAGCTTAATACAGGGGGCGCCGGGTGGCTACACCTTC. This sequence joins TRBV7-2 and TRBJ1-2; 9 nucleotides line up with TRBD1. The CDR3 is made up of 15 amino acids. After removal of 2 bases from V and 7 bases from J, the junction contained 8 bases not matched to a gene. The germline V gene has CDR1 SGHTA and CDR2 FQGNSA.

The chain has TRBV14 and TRBJ2-2, with D possibly TRBD1 on 6 matching bases. The CDR3 sequence is 15 residues long. Trimming stripped 1 base from V and 5 bases from J, with 11 bases between. Germline CDR1 is SGHDN and CDR2 is FVKESK. The CDR3 region is CASSQGGLRTGELFF. DNA of the CDR3: TGTGCCAGCAGCCAAGGGGGGCTAAGGACCGGGGAGCTGTTTTTT.

The chain couples TRBV5-1 to TRBJ1-2, with D hard to call. Trimming took off 2 bases at V and 3 bases at J, with 11 bases between the two ends. Germline CDR1 is SGHRS and CDR2 is YFSETQ. CDR3 size: 14 residues. The CDR3 region is CASSFSGGYYGYTF. The CDR3 DNA is TGCGCCAGCAGCTTCAGTGGAGGGTACTATGGCTACACCTTC.